One and the same sample provided the 15 T cell receptor beta chains below, sequenced in a study of blood T cell repertoires in COVID-19. The assay was immunoSEQ multiplex PCR, and TCRdb's table has in-frame clones only and misses some. The sample shows around 75,000 clones, about nine tenths of them seen only once. The sample consisted of peripheral blood. These receptor sequences come from a human donor in a cohort sampled during active COVID-19.

V and J are TRBV28 and TRBJ2-7; 8 positions match TRBD1. The germline gives CDR1 MDHEN, CDR2 SYDVKM. This CDR3 contains 15 residues. The J segment lost 5 bases and the V segment lost 7 bases, leaving 13 bases of the junction unmatched. DNA of the CDR3: TGTGCCAGCAACAGGGGGACCACCCTACCGCACGAGCAGTACTTC. The encoded protein is CASNRGTTLPHEQYF.

V is TRBV28 and J is TRBJ2-7; 7 bases align to TRBD2. The germline CDR1 and CDR2 sequences are MDHEN and SYDVKM. The CDR3 loop spans 14 amino acids. V gave up 3 bases and J gave up 6 bases; unmatched junction bases: 8. CDR3 region: CASSFYGGSAEQYF. In DNA form, the CDR3 reads TGTGCCAGCAGTTTTTACGGCGGGAGTGCCGAGCAGTACTTC.

This rearrangement joins TRBV3-1 (or the pseudogene TRBV3-2) to TRBJ2-5; TRBD2 aligns across 9 bases. Germline V gene data show CDR1 as LGHDT and CDR2 as YNNKEL (reference sequence). V was pared by 1 base and J by 6 bases, with 6 bases of the junction left unmatched. This CDR3 has 15 amino acids. CDR3: CASSQGGLALQTQYF. DNA for the CDR3: TGTGCCAGCAGCCAAGGGGGACTAGCCCTGCAGACCCAGTACTTC.

The chain is built from TRBV29-1 and TRBJ2-3, with 12 bases lining up with TRBD2. V was clipped by 6 bases and J by 3 bases; unmatched bases: 7. Per germline, CDR1 SQVTM and CDR2 ANQGSEA. The CDR3 covers 15 residues. Here the CDR3 reads CSVSGTSGLTDTQYF. For the CDR3, the DNA is TGCAGCGTATCCGGGACTAGCGGGCTGACAGATACGCAGTATTTT.

V gene TRBV30 combines with J gene TRBJ2-7, with a weak D call TRBD1 (6 bases). This CDR3 contains 14 residues. The V end was cut by 4 bases, the J end by 5 bases, with 18 bases between. CDR1 is GTSNPN and CDR2 is SVGIG in the germline V gene (reference sequence). For the CDR3, the DNA is TGTGCCTGGAATTATGGTATGGGGGCGGACGAGCAGTACTTC. Its protein product is CAWNYGMGADEQYF. The full variable domain, rest sourced from reference TRBV30 and TRBJ2-7, is SQTIHQWPATLVQPVGSPLSLECTVEGTSNPNLYWYRQAAGRGLQLLFYSVGIGQISSEVPQNLSASRPQDRQFILSSKKLLLSDSGFYLCAWNYGMGADEQYFGPGTRLTVT.

This clone was seen just once. This chain uses TRBV5-6 with TRBJ2-7, with 7 bases aligning to TRBD1. J lost 2 bases, V lost 5 bases, and 7 bases had no gene match. Germline assignment: CDR1 SGHDT and CDR2 YYEEEE. This CDR3 has 14 residues. The CDR3 nucleotides are TGTGCCAGCAGAAGCGGAACAGGGGCCTACGAGCAGTACTTC. Translation: CASRSGTGAYEQYF.

The CDR3 protein is CASSSGQGSLNYGYTF. The CDR3, as DNA: TGTGCCAGCAGTTCCGGACAGGGAAGCCTTAACTATGGCTACACCTTC. The chain carries TRBV28 and TRBJ1-2; 8 nucleotides agree with TRBD1. This CDR3 has 16 amino acids. After removal of 4 bases from V and 1 base from J, the junction contained 8 bases not matched to a gene. Germline V gene lookup returns CDR1 MDHEN and CDR2 SYDVKM.

V and J are TRBV3-1 (or the pseudogene TRBV3-2) and TRBJ2-1; D is ambiguous. This CDR3 region has 14 residues. Per germline, CDR1 LGHDT and CDR2 YNNKEL (reference sequence). V shed 4 bases and J shed 0 bases, with 7 bases lying between them. The CDR3 loop is CASSPSVSYNEQFF. CDR3 sequence (DNA): TGTGCCAGCAGCCCTTCGGTCTCCTACAATGAGCAGTTCTTC.

For the CDR3, the DNA is TGCGCCAGCAGCCAAGATAACACAGCTCGGGGGGATACGCAGTATTTT. Protein: CASSQDNTARGDTQYF. The chain employs TRBV4-3 and TRBJ2-3; D perhaps matches TRBD2 (6 bases). V dropped 0 bases and J dropped 6 bases, with 16 bases sitting between them. This CDR3 is built from 16 residues. Germline loops: CDR1 LGHNA, CDR2 YSLEER.

The chain couples TRBV6-6 to TRBJ1-3; weak D call: TRBD1 (6 bases). The CDR3 spans 15 residues. V shed 10 bases and J shed 0 bases, with 16 bases lying between them. CDR1 is MNHNY, CDR2 SVGAGI, per germline (reference sequence). For the CDR3, the DNA is TGTGCCACTTCCGTCGGGGGGCGCTCTGGAAACACCATATATTTT. As protein: CATSVGGRSGNTIYF.

V and J are TRBV30 and TRBJ2-3, with 9 bases matching TRBD2. Germline-derived CDR1 and CDR2 are GTSNPN and SVGIG (reference sequence). With 1 base clipped from V and 7 bases from J, the junction kept 6 bases outside the gene matches. This CDR3 spans 14 amino acids. CDR3 region: CAWSDSGSTHTQYF. The CDR3 DNA sequence: TGTGCCTGGAGTGATAGCGGGAGTACACATACGCAGTATTTT.

The chain couples TRBV19 to TRBJ2-2, with 7 nucleotides matching TRBD2. Germline lookup yields CDR1 LNHDA and CDR2 SQIVND (reference sequence). The V gene end was trimmed by 7 bases and the J gene end by 0 bases; junction bases not matched to a gene: 11. CDR3 size: 17 residues. This chain's CDR3 is CASKRSGLAANTGELFF. CDR3 DNA sequence: TGTGCCAGTAAGCGGTCGGGTCTAGCGGCGAACACCGGGGAGCTGTTTTTT.

The chain combines TRBV2 with TRBJ1-6; D is unresolved. The V and J ends lost 5 bases and 3 bases respectively, with 5 bases between them. In germline, CDR1 is SNHLY, CDR2 FYNNEI. The CDR3 is made up of 13 amino acids. The CDR3 here is CASSRDYNSPLHF. The CDR3 region has the DNA TGTGCCAGCAGTAGAGACTATAATTCACCCCTCCACTTT.

This chain uses TRBV24-1 with TRBJ2-3; D perhaps matches TRBD2 (5 bases). V lost 5 bases and J lost 0, with 11 bases in between. Germline V gives CDR1 KGHDR, CDR2 SFDVKD. The CDR3 contains 15 residues. In DNA form, the CDR3 reads TGTGCCACCAGTGCCGGGAAGACTAGCACAGATACGCAGTATTTT. This sequence encodes CATSAGKTSTDTQYF.

This clone was found once. The rearrangement joins TRBV19 to TRBJ1-1, with D uncertain. The CDR3 runs 12 residues. Germline V gene data show CDR1 as LNHDA and CDR2 as SQIVND (reference sequence). V was shortened by 8 bases and J by 0 bases, with 7 bases between the two germline ends. The CDR3 DNA sequence: TGTGCCAGTGATAACTTGAACACTGAAGCTTTCTTT. This encodes CASDNLNTEAFF.